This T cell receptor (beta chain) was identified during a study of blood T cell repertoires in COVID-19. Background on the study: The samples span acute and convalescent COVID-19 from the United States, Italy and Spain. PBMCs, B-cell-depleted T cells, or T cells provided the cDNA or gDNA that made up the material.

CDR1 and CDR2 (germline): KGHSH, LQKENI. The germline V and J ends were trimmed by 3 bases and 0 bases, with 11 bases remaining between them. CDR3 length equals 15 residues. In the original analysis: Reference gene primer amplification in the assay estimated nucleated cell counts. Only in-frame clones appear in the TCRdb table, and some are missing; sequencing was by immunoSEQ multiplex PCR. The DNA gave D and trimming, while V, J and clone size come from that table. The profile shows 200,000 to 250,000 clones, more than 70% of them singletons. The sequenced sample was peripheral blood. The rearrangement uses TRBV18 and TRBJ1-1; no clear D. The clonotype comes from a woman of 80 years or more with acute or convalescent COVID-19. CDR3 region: CASSPPRVMNTEAFF. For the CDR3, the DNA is TGTGCCAGCTCACCCCCGAGGGTCATGAACACTGAAGCTTTCTTT. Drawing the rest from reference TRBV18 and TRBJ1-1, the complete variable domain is NAGVMQNPRHLVRRRGQEARLRCSPMKGHSHVYWYRQLPEEGLKFMVYLQKENIIDESGMPKERFSAEFPKEGPSILRIQQVVRGDSAAYFCASSPPRVMNTEAFFGQGTRLTVV.